The clone carrying this T cell receptor beta chain was observed many times. The antigen remains undetermined. Template switching with 5'RACE generated the TCR cDNA and added a universal primer site and UMIs. In TCRdb, the 5' RACE reads were re-called with MiXCR into one record per CDR3 protein. Among 110,000 to 150,000 distinct CDR3 sequences listed, about 7% were seen once. The data stem from a study of T cells after yellow fever vaccination. Study results and limitations: A small proportion of clonotypes was detected in both the CD4 and CD8 compartments.

V lost 0 bases and J 2 bases, leaving 8 bases between the germline ends. Germline CDR1 reads LNHNV; CDR2 reads YYDKDF (reference sequence). This CDR3 region has 14 residues. Material: CD4+ T cells sorted from PBMCs, obtained 10 days after the yellow fever booster vaccination. The TCR was taken from a man in his thirties or forties who received the YFV17D yellow fever vaccine. V is TRBV15 and J is TRBJ2-7; the D is unclear. The CDR3 loop reads CATSREIGTYEQYF. The CDR3 DNA sequence: TGTGCCACCAGCAGAGAGATAGGGACCTACGAGCAGTACTTC.